These 4 T cell receptor beta chains were all obtained from the same sample, sequenced in a study of CD8+CD57+ T cells in acquired aplastic anemia. It was genomic DNA that served as the template for profiling TCR beta VDJ and CDR3. TCRdb re-called the reads with MiXCR, one entry per CDR3 protein. The sample contains about 120,000 distinct CDR3 sequences, approximately 50% of which appear only once. Patients chosen for sequencing had CD8+CD57+ cells that had expanded, as shown by flow cytometry. Sequencing used sorted CD4+, CD8+, or CD8+CD57+ T cells (not recorded which) from PBMCs. The receptors come from a human donor with aplastic anemia.

The gene calls are TRBV2 and TRBJ1-2; 10 bases line up with TRBD1. CDR1 is SNHLY and CDR2 is FYNNEI in the germline V gene. V lost 11 bases, J lost 6 bases, and 9 bases stayed unmatched. The CDR3 is made up of 13 amino acids. CDR3 region: CAWTGTGVHGYTF. For the CDR3, the DNA is TGTGCCTGGACCGGGACAGGGGTGCATGGCTACACCTTC. The entire variable domain, with the rest obtained from reference TRBV2 and TRBJ1-2, is as follows: EPEVTQTPSHQVTQMGQEVILRCVPISNHLYFYWYRQILGQKVEFLVSFYNNEISEKSEIFDDQFSVERPDGSNFTLKIRSTKLEDSAMYFCAWTGTGVHGYTFGSGTRLTVV.

This clonotype was observed once. The chain employs TRBV7-9 and TRBJ1-4; 10 bases match TRBD1. The CDR3 is 15 amino acids. Germline V gene data show CDR1 as SEHNR and CDR2 as FQNEAQ (reference sequence). Trimming cost V 5 bases and J 8 bases; bases outside gene matches: 8. The CDR3 nucleotides read TGTGCCAGCAGCCAGCGAGGGACAGGGGACGAAAAACTGTTTTTT. Translation gives CASSQRGTGDEKLFF.

This clonotype showed up many times. This chain uses TRBV20-1 with TRBJ1-2; 7 bases are shared with TRBD1. J lost 0 bases, V lost 0 bases, and 7 bases had no gene match. Germline loops: CDR1 DFQATT, CDR2 SNEGSKA (reference sequence). The CDR3 extends over 16 amino acids. CDR3 sequence reads: CSARDLGTVPNYGYTF. For the CDR3, the DNA is TGCAGTGCTAGAGATCTAGGGACAGTTCCTAACTATGGCTACACCTTC.

The rearrangement uses TRBV19 and TRBJ1-5, with D tentatively TRBD1 (5 bases). With 8 bases removed from V and 1 base from J, the gap between germline ends came to 12 bases. The germline gives CDR1 LNHDA, CDR2 SQIVND (reference sequence). There are 14 residues in the CDR3. CDR3 coding DNA: TGTGCCAGTGAGGACAAGGGCAGCAATCAGCCCCAGCATTTT. It translates to CASEDKGSNQPQHF.